Below are 6 T cell receptor beta chains sequenced from a single sample in a study of CD8 T cells in Susac syndrome. Reverse transcription used about 0.45 to 1 ug RNA and random hexamers. TCRdb called the immunoSEQ multiplex PCR reads again in MiXCR, with one record for every CDR3 protein. The table has about 210,000 distinct CDR3 sequences, around 93% seen once. The material sequenced was CD4+ T cells from PBMCs. The receptors were sampled from a human donor with Susac syndrome.

This rearrangement joins TRBV5-4 to TRBJ2-6; the D gene is possibly TRBD2 (6 bases). The CDR3 has 18 residues. Germline V gene sequence: CDR1 SGHNT, CDR2 YYREEE (reference sequence). Trimming cost V 0 bases and J 2 bases, with 15 bases left between them. The CDR3 nucleotides read TGTGCCAGCAGCTTGGGAGGAGGGGCCAGGCCTGGGGCCAACGTCCTGACTTTC. Its protein product is CASSLGGGARPGANVLTF.

This chain joins TRBV6-4 and TRBJ2-1; 7 positions match TRBD2. CDR3 length: 16 residues. J was trimmed by 8 bases and V by 0 bases; bases with no gene match: 10. CDR1 and CDR2 from the germline V gene are MRHNA and SNTAGT. The CDR3 sequence is CASSDSWGGSTDEQFF. CDR3 coding DNA: TGTGCCAGCAGTGACTCGTGGGGGGGGTCAACCGATGAGCAGTTCTTC.

J is TRBJ1-2 and V is TRBV3-1, with 7 nucleotides matching TRBD1. CDR1 is LGHDT, CDR2 YNNKEL, per germline (reference sequence). This CDR3 is built from 14 residues. The J segment lost 3 bases and the V segment lost 4 bases, leaving 5 bases of the junction unmatched. Written as DNA, the CDR3 is TGTGCCAGCAGCCCTGGGACAGCTCACTATGGCTACACCTTC. It is translated as CASSPGTAHYGYTF.

This chain connects TRBV5-1 to TRBJ1-6; no clear D gene. The V gene's germline CDR1 is SGHRS and CDR2 YFSETQ. The CDR3 covers 15 residues. The V and J ends lost 4 bases and 7 bases respectively, with 15 bases between them. The CDR3 nucleotides are TGCGCCAGCAGCCCGAATCCAGGCGAAAATTCACCCCTCCACTTT. Translation gives CASSPNPGENSPLHF.

The chain recombines TRBV20-1 with TRBJ2-7; D unresolved. Trimming removed 3 bases from V and 0 bases from J, with 6 bases in between. The length of the CDR3 is 12 residues. In germline, CDR1 is DFQATT, CDR2 SNEGSKA (reference sequence). CDR3 DNA: TGCAGTGCTAGGTCGCACTCCTACGAGCAGTACTTC. It yields the protein CSARSHSYEQYF.

The table lists this clonotype with a count of one. This chain links TRBV6-6 with TRBJ2-7, with 8 bases fitting TRBD2. The CDR3 is 16 amino acids. The J segment lost 0 bases and the V segment lost 8 bases, leaving 12 bases of the junction unmatched. CDR1 and CDR2 from the germline V gene are MNHNY and SVGAGI (reference sequence). This CDR3 is CASASPRGGGSYEQYF. The CDR3 bases are TGTGCCAGCGCCTCTCCCCGGGGGGGAGGCTCCTACGAGCAGTACTTC.